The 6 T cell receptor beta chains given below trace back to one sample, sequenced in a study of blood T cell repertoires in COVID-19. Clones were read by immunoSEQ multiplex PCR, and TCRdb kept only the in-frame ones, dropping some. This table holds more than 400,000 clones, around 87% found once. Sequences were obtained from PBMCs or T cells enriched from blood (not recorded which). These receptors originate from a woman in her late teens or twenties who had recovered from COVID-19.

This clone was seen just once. As DNA, the CDR3 is TGTGCCAGCAGTTTACAAGACTATGGCTACACCTTC. Translating it yields CASSLQDYGYTF. The V call is TRBV25-1, the J call TRBJ1-2, with no clear D. The CDR3 is 12 residues long. The germline V gene encodes CDR1 MGHDK and CDR2 SYGVNS. With 5 bases removed from V and 3 bases from J, the gap between germline ends came to 7 bases.

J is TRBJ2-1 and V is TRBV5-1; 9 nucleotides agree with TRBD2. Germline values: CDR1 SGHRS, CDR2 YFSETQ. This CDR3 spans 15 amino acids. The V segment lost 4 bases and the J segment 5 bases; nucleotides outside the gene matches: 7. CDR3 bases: TGCGCCAGCAGCCGGAGCGGGGGGACGAACAATGAGCAGTTCTTC. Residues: CASSRSGGTNNEQFF.

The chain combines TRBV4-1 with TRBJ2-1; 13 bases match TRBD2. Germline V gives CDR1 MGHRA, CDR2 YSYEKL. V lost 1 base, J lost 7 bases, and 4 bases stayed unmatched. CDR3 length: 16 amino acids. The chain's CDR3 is CASSQVLAGGQNEQFF. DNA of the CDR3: TGCGCCAGCAGCCAAGTACTAGCGGGGGGGCAGAATGAGCAGTTCTTC.

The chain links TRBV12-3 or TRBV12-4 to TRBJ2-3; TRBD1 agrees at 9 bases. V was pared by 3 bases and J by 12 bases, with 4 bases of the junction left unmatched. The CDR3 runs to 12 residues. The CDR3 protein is CASSFPDRGQYF. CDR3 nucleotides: TGTGCCAGCAGTTTTCCGGACAGGGGCCAGTATTTT.

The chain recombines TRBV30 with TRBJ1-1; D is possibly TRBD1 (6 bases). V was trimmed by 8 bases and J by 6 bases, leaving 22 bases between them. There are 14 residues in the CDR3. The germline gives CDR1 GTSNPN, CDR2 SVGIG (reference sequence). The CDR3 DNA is TGTGCCCGTTCGAGGGGGTTGTTTGAACCTGAAGCTTTCTTT. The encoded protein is CARSRGLFEPEAFF. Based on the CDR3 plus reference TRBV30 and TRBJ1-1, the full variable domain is SQTIHQWPATLVQPVGSPLSLECTVEGTSNPNLYWYRQAAGRGLQLLFYSVGIGQISSEVPQNLSASRPQDRQFILSSKKLLLSDSGFYLCARSRGLFEPEAFFGQGTRLTVV.

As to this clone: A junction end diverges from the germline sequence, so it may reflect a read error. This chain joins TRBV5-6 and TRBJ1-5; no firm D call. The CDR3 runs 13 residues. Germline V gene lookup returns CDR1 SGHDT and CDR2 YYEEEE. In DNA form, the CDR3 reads TGTGCCAGCAGCCTGAGTCCGAATCGGCCCCAGCATTTT. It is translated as CASSLSPNRPQHF.